This T cell receptor beta chain was obtained from a study of shared clonotypes between healthy human individuals. The study's findings and limits: Sharing across four donors was seen in 4% to 5.5% of naive CD4 clonotypes.

Recent vaccinations or acute infections were absent in the healthy HIV-negative adult donors. With respect to this clone: Its antigen is still unknown.

Trimming stripped 6 bases from V and 2 bases from J, with 17 bases between. The CDR3 is 15 residues long. Germline CDR1 reads SQVTM; CDR2 reads ANQGSEA. A deep-level run was used for the assay. Using immunoSEQ multiplex PCR, the repertoire was profiled, and TCRdb retains in-frame clones only, with some absent. The table lists 2 million to 3 million clones, 93% of them singletons, with around 0.4% in the top ten. This rearrangement joins TRBV29-1 to TRBJ2-1, with D possibly matching TRBD2 (7 bases). This receptor was taken from a man aged 18 to 35 in good health. Some clones in this sample may be carry-over from other donors' samples. The material sequenced was naive CD4+ T cells from PBMCs. The sample's subset: CD45RA+ positively selected. The CDR3 nucleotides read TGCAGCGTCCCCGCGGGGGACATAGCCTACAATGAGCAGTTCTTC. It is translated as CSVPAGDIAYNEQFF.